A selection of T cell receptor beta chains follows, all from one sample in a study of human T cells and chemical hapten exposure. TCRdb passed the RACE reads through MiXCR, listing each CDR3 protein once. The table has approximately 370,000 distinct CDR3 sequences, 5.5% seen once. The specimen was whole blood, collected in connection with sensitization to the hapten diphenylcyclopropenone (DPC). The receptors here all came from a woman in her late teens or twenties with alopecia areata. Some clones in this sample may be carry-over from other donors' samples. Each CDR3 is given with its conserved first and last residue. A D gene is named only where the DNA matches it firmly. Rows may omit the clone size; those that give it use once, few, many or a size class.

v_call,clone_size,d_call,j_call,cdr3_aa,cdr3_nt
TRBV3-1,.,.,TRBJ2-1,CASSPGWYEQFF,TGTGCCAGCAGCCCAGGGTGGTATGAGCAGTTCTTC
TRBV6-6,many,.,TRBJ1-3,CTTGGGGNTIYF,TGTACAACCGGCGGGGGAGGAAACACCATATATTTT
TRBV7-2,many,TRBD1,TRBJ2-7,CASSLDRESSYEQYF,TGTGCCAGCAGCTTGGACAGGGAGAGCTCCTACGAGCAGTACTTC
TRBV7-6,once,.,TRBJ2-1,CASSLVTSSNEQFF,TGTGCCAGCAGCCTGGTGACTAGTTCCAATGAGCAGTTCTTC
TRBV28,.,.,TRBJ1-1,CASRTSMNTEAFF,TGTGCCAGCAGGACTTCCATGAACACTGAAGCTTTCTTT
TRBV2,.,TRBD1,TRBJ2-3,CASGDRVADTQYF,TGTGCCAGCGGGGACAGGGTTGCAGATACGCAGTATTTT
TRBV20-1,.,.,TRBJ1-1,CSAARTHNTEAFF,TGCAGTGCTGCCAGGACTCATAACACTGAAGCTTTCTTT
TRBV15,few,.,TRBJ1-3,CATSRDLGGPFSGNTIYF,TGTGCCACCAGCAGAGATCTTGGAGGGCCGTTCTCTGGAAACACCATATATTTT
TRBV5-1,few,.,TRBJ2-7,CASSLDPGTIIPREQYF,TGCGCCAGCAGCCTGGACCCCGGGACGATTATCCCTCGAGAGCAGTACTTC
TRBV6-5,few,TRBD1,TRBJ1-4,CASSYAGQGGKLFF,TGTGCCAGCAGTTACGCGGGACAGGGGGGAAAACTGTTTTTT
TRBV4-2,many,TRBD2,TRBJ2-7,CASSQLAGSYEQYF,TGTGCCAGCAGCCAACTAGCGGGATCCTACGAGCAGTACTTC
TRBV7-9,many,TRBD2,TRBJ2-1,CASSLARLAGGMGDEQFF,TGTGCCAGCAGCTTAGCGCGATTAGCGGGAGGCATGGGGGATGAGCAGTTCTTC
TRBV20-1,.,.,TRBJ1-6,CSARDLDFSPLHF,TGCAGTGCTAGAGATTTGGACTTTTCACCCCTCCACTTT
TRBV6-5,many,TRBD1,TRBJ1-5,CASSLDRGSNQPQHF,TGTGCCAGCAGTTTGGACAGGGGAAGCAATCAGCCCCAGCATTTT
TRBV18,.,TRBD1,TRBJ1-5,CASSRQGSQPQHF,TGTGCCAGCTCTCGACAGGGTTCTCAGCCCCAGCATTTT
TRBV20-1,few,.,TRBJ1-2,CSASPDQPYGYTF,TGCAGTGCTAGTCCAGACCAACCCTATGGCTACACCTTC
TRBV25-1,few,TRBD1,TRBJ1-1,CASSPLDRPTGGEAFF,TGTGCCAGCAGTCCCCTCGACAGGCCCACAGGGGGTGAAGCTTTCTTT
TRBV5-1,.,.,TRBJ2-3,CASSLLIPSSTDTQYF,TGCGCCAGCAGCTTGCTAATCCCCTCTAGCACAGATACGCAGTATTTT
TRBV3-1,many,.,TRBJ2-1,CASSQPPAGNNEQFF,TGTGCCAGCAGCCAACCCCCCGCCGGGAACAATGAGCAGTTCTTC
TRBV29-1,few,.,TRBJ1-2,CSVRQGVGYTF,TGCAGCGTTCGCCAGGGCGTCGGCTACACCTTC
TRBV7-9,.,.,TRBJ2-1,CASSLARQLGEQFF,TGTGCCAGCAGCTTAGCGCGCCAATTGGGGGAGCAGTTCTTC
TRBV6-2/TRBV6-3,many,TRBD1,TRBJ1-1,CASGQGRIGTEAFF,TGTGCCAGTGGACAGGGGCGGATTGGCACTGAAGCTTTCTTT
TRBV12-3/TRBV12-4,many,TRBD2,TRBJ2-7,CASSLTPSGAYEQYF,TGTGCCAGCAGTTTAACCCCTAGCGGGGCCTACGAGCAGTACTTC
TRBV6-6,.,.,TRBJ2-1,CASSNTGYYNEQFF,TGTGCCAGCAGTAATACAGGGTACTACAATGAGCAGTTCTTC
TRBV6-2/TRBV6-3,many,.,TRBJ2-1,CASSTGIRQFF,TGTGCCAGCAGTACAGGGATTCGGCAGTTCTTC
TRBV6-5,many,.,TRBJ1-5,CASSYPPGRGGRSNQPQHF,TGTGCCAGCAGTTACCCGCCAGGCAGGGGAGGGAGGAGCAATCAGCCCCAGCATTTT
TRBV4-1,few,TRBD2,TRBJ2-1,CASSQEVRPSGYTSSYNEQFF,TGCGCCAGCAGCCAAGAAGTCCGTCCTAGCGGATATACGAGCTCCTACAATGAGCAGTTCTTC
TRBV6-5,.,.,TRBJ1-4,CASSYSGKPWYLFF,TGTGCCAGCAGTTACTCGGGCAAACCGTGGTACCTGTTTTTT
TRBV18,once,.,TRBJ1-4,CASSPDWGNEKLFF,TGTGCCAGCTCACCAGACTGGGGGAATGAAAAACTGTTTTTT
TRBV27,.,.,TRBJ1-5,CASSWGYDQPQHF,TGTGCCAGCAGCTGGGGGTATGATCAGCCCCAGCATTTT
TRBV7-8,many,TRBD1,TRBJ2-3,CASSAGTGVLNTQYF,TGTGCCAGCAGCGCCGGGACAGGGGTATTGAATACGCAGTATTTT
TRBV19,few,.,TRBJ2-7,CASSLQFVEGGEQYF,TGTGCCAGTAGCCTTCAATTCGTCGAGGGGGGAGAGCAGTACTTC
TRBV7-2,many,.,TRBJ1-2,CASRAAYGYTF,TGTGCCAGCAGAGCCGCTTATGGCTACACCTTC
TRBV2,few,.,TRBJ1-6,CASSAAGVNSPLHF,TGTGCCAGCAGCGCGGCGGGGGTAAATTCACCCCTCCACTTT
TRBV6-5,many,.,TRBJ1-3,CASHPTGGSGNTIYF,TGTGCCAGCCATCCGACTGGAGGCTCTGGAAACACCATATATTTT
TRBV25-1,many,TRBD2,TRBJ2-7,CARSSGETYEQYF,TGTGCCAGATCTAGCGGGGAGACCTACGAGCAGTACTTC
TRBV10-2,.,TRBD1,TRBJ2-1,CASSDDRDRGLVEQFF,TGCGCCAGCAGTGACGACCGGGACAGGGGGCTCGTTGAGCAGTTCTTC
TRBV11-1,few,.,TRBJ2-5,CASSPSQEETQYF,TGTGCCAGCAGTCCCAGTCAGGAAGAGACCCAGTACTTC
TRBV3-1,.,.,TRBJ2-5,CASSQVPQQETQYF,TGTGCCAGCAGCCAAGTCCCACAGCAAGAGACCCAGTACTTC
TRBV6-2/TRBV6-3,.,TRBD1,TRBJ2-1,CASSYTGDEQFF,TGTGCCAGCAGTTACACAGGGGATGAGCAGTTCTTC
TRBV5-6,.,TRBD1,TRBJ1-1,CASSLPDREQAFF,TGTGCCAGCAGCTTGCCCGACAGGGAGCAAGCTTTCTTT
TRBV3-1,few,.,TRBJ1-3,CASSQVRTVSSGNTIYF,TGTGCCAGCAGCCAAGTACGCACGGTGAGCTCTGGAAACACCATATATTTT
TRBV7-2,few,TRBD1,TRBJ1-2,CASSSDRELYGYTF,TGTGCCAGCAGTTCCGACAGGGAACTTTATGGCTACACCTTC
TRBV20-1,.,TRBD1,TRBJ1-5,CSARDTGGQHQPQHF,TGCAGTGCTAGAGATACAGGGGGGCAACATCAGCCCCAGCATTTT
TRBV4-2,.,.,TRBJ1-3,CASSQDPQGGSGNTIYF,TGTGCCAGCAGCCAAGACCCCCAGGGAGGGTCCGGAAACACCATATATTTT
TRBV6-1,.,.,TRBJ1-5,CASRKESGSNQPQHF,TGTGCCAGCAGGAAGGAGTCGGGGAGCAATCAGCCCCAGCATTTT
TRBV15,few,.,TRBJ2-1,CATSLDFYNEQFF,TGTGCCACCAGTTTGGACTTCTACAATGAGCAGTTCTTC
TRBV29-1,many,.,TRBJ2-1,CSVVGRRQFF,TGCAGCGTTGTGGGACGTCGTCAGTTCTTC
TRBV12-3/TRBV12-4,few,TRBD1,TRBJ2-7,CASSPEHSTGAPYEQYF,TGTGCCAGCAGTCCAGAGCACTCCACAGGGGCCCCCTACGAGCAGTACTTC
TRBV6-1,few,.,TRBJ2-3,CASRATADTQYF,TGTGCCAGCAGGGCTACAGCAGATACGCAGTATTTT
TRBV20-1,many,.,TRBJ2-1,CSAMDYSSYNEQFF,TGCAGTGCCATGGACTATTCCTCCTACAATGAGCAGTTCTTC
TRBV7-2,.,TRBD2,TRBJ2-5,CASSLASSGAQETQYF,TGTGCCAGCAGCTTAGCGTCCAGCGGGGCCCAAGAGACCCAGTACTTC
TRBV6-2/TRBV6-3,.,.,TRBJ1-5,CARIRDARESYQPQHF,TGTGCCAGGATCCGGGACGCACGAGAGAGCTATCAGCCCCAGCATTTT
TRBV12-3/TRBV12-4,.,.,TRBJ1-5,CASSKVENQPQHF,TGTGCCAGCAGTAAGGTGGAGAATCAGCCCCAGCATTTT
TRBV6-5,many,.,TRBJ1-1,CASSMGLNTEAFF,TGTGCCAGCAGTATGGGACTCAACACTGAAGCTTTCTTT
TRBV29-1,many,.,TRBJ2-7,CSVEATETYEQYF,TGCAGCGTTGAAGCAACGGAAACCTACGAGCAGTACTTC
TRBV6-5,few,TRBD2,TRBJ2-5,CASSLSGGSQETQYF,TGTGCCAGCAGCCTTAGCGGGGGCTCCCAAGAGACCCAGTACTTC
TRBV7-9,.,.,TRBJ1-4,CASSLGTAATNEKLFF,TGTGCCAGCAGCTTAGGAACAGCCGCAACTAATGAAAAACTGTTTTTT